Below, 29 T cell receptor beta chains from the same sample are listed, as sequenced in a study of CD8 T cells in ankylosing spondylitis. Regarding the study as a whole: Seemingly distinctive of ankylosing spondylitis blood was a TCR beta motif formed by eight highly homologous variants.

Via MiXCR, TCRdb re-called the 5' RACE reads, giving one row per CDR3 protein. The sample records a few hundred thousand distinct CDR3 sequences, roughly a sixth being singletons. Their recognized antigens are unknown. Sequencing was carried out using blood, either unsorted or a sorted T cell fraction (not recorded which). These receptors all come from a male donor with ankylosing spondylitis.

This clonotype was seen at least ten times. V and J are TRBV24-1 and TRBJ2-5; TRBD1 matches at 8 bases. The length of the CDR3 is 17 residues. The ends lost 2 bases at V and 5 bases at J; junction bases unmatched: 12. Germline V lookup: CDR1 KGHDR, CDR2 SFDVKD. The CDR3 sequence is CATSDSLYQGAGETQYF. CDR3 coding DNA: TGTGCCACCAGTGATTCCCTTTATCAGGGGGCTGGGGAGACCCAGTACTTC.

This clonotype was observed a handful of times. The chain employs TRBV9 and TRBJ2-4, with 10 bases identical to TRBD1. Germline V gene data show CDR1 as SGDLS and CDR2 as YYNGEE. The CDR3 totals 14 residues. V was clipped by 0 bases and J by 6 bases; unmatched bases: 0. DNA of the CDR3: TGTGCCAGCAGCGTAGGGACAGGGGGAAACATTCAGTACTTC. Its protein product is CASSVGTGGNIQYF.

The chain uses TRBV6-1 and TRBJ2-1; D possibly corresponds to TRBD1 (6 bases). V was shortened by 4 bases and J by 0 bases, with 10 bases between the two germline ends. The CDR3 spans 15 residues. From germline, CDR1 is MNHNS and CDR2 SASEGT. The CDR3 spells CASSGTVSSYNEQFF. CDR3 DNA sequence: TGTGCCAGCAGTGGGACAGTTAGCTCCTACAATGAGCAGTTCTTC.

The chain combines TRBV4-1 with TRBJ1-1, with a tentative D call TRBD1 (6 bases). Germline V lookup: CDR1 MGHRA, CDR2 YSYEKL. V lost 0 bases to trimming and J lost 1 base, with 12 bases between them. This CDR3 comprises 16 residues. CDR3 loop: CASSQDPARGNTEAFF. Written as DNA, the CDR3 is TGCGCCAGCAGCCAAGATCCGGCCAGGGGGAACACTGAAGCTTTCTTT.

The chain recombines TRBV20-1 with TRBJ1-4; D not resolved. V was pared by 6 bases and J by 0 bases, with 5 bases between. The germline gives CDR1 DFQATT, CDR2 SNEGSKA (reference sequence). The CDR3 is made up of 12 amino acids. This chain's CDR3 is CSATPTNEKLFF. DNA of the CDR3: TGCAGTGCCACACCAACTAATGAAAAACTGTTTTTT.

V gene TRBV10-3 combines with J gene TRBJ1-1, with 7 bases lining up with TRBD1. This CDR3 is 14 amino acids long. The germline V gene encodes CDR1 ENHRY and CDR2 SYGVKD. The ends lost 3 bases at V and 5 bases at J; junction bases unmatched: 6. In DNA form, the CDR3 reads TGTGCCATCAGTGACAGGGGGAGTGAGACTGAAGCTTTCTTT. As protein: CAISDRGSETEAFF.

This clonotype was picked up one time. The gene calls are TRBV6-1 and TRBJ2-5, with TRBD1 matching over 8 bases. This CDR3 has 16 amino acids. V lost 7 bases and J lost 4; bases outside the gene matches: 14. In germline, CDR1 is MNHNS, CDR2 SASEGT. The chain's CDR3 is CASTPPRGQALETQYF. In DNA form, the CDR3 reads TGTGCCAGCACTCCCCCCCGGGGACAGGCCCTAGAGACCCAGTACTTC.

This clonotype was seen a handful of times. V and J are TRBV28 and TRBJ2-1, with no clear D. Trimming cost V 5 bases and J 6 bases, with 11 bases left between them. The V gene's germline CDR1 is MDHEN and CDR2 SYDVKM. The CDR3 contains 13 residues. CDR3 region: CASSPVRPNEQFF. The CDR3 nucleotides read TGTGCCAGCAGTCCCGTCCGGCCCAATGAGCAGTTCTTC.

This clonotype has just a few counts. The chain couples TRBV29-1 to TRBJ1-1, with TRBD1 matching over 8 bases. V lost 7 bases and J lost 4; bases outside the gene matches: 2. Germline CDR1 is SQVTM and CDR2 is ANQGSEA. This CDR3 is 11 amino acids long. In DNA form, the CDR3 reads TGCAGCGCCCAGGGGGCCACTGAAGCTTTCTTT. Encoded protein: CSAQGATEAFF.

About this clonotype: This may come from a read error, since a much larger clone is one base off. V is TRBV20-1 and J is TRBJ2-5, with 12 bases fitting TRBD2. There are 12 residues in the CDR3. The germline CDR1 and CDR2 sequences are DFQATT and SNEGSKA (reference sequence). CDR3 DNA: TGCAGCGCACCTAGCGGGGGGGAGACCCAGTCCTTC. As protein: CSAPSGGETQSF.

The CDR3 loop reads CASSLTPGQGLFF. The CDR3 DNA sequence: TGTGCCAGCAGCTTGACTCCCGGACAGGGTCTGTTTTTT. The chain is built from TRBV7-9 and TRBJ1-4; 8 bases map to TRBD1. Per germline, CDR1 SEHNR and CDR2 FQNEAQ (reference sequence). Trimming cost V 3 bases and J 14 bases; bases outside gene matches: 8. The CDR3 contains 13 residues. Using reference TRBV7-9 and TRBJ1-4 for the parts outside the CDR3, the full variable domain is DTGVSQNPRHKITKRGQNVTFRCDPISEHNRLYWYRQTLGQGPEFLTYFQNEAQLEKSRLLSDRFSAERPKGSFSTLEIQRTEQGDSAMYLCASSLTPGQGLFFGSGTQLSVL.

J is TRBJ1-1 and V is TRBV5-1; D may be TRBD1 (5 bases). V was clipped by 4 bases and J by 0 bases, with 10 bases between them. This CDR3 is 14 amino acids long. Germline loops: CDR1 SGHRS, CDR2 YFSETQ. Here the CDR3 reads CASSIGHLNTEAFF. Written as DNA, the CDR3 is TGCGCCAGCAGCATAGGACACTTGAACACTGAAGCTTTCTTT.

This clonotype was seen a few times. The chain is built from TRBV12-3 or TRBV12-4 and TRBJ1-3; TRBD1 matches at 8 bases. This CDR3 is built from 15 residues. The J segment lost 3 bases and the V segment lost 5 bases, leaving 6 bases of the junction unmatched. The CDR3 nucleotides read TGTGCCAGCAGTGAGGACAGGGACCGTGGAAACACCATATATTTT. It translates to CASSEDRDRGNTIYF.

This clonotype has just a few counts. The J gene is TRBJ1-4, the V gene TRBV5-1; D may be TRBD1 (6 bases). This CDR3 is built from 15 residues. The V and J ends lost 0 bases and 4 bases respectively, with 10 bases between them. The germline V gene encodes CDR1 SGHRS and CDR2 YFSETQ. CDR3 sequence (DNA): TGCGCCAGCAGCTTGGAGGGCAGGGGTAATGAAAAACTGTTTTTT. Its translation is CASSLEGRGNEKLFF. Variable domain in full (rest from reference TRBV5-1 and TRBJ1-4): KAGVTQTPRYLIKTRGQQVTLSCSPISGHRSVSWYQQTPGQGLQFLFEYFSETQRNKGNFPGRFSGRQFSNSRSEMNVSTLELGDSALYLCASSLEGRGNEKLFFGSGTQLSVL.

The CDR3, as DNA: TGTGCCAGCAGCGGGAGGACTAGCCGCAATGAGCAGTTCTTC. This sequence encodes CASSGRTSRNEQFF. The chain combines TRBV7-8 with TRBJ2-1; 8 nucleotides line up with TRBD2. The CDR3 extends over 14 amino acids. V trimming: 5 bases; J trimming: 6 bases; junction bases outside the gene matches: 6. Germline V gene lookup returns CDR1 SGHVS and CDR2 FQNEAQ.

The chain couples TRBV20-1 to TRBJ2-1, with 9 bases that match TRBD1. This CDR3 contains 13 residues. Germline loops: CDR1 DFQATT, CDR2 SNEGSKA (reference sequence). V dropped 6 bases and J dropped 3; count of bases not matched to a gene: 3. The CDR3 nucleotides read TGCAGTGCCCCGGACAGGGGCTACAATGAGCAGTTCTTC. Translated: CSAPDRGYNEQFF.

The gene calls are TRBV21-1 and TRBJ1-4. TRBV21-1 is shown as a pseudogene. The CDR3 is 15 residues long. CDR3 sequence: CASSKRGGGPEKLFF. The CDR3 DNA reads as TGTGCCAGCAGCAAAAGGGGGGGAGGGCCTGAAAAACTGTTTTTT.

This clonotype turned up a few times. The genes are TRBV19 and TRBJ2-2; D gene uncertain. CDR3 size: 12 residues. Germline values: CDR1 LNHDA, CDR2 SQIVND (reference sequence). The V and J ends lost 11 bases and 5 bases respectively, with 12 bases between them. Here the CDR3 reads CAANDRTGELFF. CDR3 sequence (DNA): TGTGCCGCTAACGATAGGACCGGGGAGCTGTTTTTT.

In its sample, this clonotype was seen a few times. CDR3 bases: TGTGCCAGCAGTTTCCGACGGGGGAACACAGATACGCAGTATTTT. Translation gives CASSFRRGNTDTQYF. V is TRBV12-3 or TRBV12-4 and J is TRBJ2-3; TRBD2 might be the D (6 bases). This CDR3 region has 15 residues. V shed 3 bases and J shed 2 bases, with 12 bases lying between them.

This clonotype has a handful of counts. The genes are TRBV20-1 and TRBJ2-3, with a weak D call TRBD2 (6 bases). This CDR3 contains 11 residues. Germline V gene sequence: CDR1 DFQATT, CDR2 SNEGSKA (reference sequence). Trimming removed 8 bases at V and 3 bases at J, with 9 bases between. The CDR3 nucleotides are TGCAGTTCGGGGGAAACAGATACGCAGTATTTT. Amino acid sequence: CSSGETDTQYF.

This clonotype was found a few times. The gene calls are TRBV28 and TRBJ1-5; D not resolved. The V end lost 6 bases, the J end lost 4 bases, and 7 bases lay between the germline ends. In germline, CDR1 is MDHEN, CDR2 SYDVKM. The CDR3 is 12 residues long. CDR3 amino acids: CASRSRNQPQHF. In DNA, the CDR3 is TGTGCCAGCAGATCTAGGAATCAGCCCCAGCATTTT.

CDR3 DNA sequence: TGTGCCAGCTCACCACTCGACGGGTCCTCTGGAAACACCATATATTTT. Amino acids: CASSPLDGSSGNTIYF. The rearrangement joins TRBV18 to TRBJ1-3; D ambiguous. The CDR3 sequence is 16 residues long. V lost 1 base and J 0 bases, leaving 10 bases between the germline ends. Germline V gives CDR1 KGHSH, CDR2 LQKENI.

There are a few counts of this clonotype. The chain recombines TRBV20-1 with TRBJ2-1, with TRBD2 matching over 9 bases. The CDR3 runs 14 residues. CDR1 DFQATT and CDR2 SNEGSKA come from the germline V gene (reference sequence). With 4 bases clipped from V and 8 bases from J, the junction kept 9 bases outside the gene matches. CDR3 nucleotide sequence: TGCAGTGCTATTAGCGGGAGAGTCGGCTATGAGCAGTTCTTC. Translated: CSAISGRVGYEQFF.

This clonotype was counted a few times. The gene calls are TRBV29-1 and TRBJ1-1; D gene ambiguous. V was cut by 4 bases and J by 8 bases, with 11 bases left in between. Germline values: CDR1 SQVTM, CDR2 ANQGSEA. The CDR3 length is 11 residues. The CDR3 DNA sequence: TGCAGCGTTGGCGGGAGATCGGAAGCTTTCTTT. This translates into CSVGGRSEAFF.

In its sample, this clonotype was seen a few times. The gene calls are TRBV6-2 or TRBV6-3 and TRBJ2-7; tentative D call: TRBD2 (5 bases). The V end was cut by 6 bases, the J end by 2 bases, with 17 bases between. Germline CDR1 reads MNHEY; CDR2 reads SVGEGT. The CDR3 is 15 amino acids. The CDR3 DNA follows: TGTGCCAGCAGGGCCTACCTAGGGAGTACCTACGAGCAGTACTTC. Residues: CASRAYLGSTYEQYF.

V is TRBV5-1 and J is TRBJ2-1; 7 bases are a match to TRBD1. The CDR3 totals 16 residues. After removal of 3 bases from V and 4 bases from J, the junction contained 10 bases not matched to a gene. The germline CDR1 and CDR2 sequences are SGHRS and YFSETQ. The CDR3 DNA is TGCGCCAGCAGCTGGCAGACAGGGATGGGATACAATGAGCAGTTCTTC. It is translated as CASSWQTGMGYNEQFF.

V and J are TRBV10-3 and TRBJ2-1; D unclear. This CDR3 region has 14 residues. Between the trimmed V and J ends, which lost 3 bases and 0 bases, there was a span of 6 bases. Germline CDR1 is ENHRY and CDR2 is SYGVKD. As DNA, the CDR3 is TGTGCCATCAGTGACAGGATCTCCTACAATGAGCAGTTCTTC. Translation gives CAISDRISYNEQFF.

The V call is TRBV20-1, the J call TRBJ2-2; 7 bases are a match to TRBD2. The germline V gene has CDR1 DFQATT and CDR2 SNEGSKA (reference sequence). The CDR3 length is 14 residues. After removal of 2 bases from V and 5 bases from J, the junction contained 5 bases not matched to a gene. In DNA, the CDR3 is TGCAGTGCTAGACCTGGGACTACTACCGGGGAGCTGTTTTTT. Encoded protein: CSARPGTTTGELFF.

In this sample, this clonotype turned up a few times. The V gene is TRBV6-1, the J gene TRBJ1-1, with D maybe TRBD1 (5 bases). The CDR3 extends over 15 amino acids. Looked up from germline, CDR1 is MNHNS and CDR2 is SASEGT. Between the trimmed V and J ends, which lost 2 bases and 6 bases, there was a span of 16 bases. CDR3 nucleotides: TGTGCCAGCAGTGAATGGGGCCCTGGTGGTCCTGAAGCTTTCTTT. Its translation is CASSEWGPGGPEAFF.